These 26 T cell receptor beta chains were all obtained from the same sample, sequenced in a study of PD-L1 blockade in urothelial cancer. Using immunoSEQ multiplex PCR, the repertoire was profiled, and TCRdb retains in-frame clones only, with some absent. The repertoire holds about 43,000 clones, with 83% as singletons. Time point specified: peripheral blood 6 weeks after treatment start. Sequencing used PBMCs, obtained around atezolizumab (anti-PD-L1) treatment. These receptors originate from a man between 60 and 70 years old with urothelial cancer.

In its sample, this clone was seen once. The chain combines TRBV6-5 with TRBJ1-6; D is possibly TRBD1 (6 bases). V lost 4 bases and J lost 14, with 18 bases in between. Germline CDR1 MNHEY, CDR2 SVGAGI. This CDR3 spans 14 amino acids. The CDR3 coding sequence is TGTGCCAGCAGTTTCCCGGGACACCCGGGTTCCCTCCACTTT. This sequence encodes CASSFPGHPGSLHF.

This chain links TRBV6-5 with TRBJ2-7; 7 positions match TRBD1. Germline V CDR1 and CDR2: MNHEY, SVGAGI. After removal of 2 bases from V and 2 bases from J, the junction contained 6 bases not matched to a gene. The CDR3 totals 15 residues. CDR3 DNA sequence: TGTGCCAGCAGTTACAGTTCGGGACAGACCTACGAGCAGTACTTC. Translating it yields CASSYSSGQTYEQYF.

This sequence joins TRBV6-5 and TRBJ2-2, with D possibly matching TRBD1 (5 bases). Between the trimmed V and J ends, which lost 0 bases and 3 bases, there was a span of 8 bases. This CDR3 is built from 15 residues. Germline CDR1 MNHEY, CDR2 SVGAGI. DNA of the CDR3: TGTGCCAGCAGTTACTCGACAGAGCACACCGGGGAGCTGTTTTTT. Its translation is CASSYSTEHTGELFF.

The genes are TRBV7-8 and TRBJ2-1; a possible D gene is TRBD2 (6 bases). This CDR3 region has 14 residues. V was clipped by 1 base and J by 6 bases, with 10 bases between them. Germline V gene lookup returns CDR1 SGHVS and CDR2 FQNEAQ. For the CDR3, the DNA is TGTGCCAGCAGCTTAGGGCCCGGGGGCAATGAGCAGTTCTTC. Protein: CASSLGPGGNEQFF.

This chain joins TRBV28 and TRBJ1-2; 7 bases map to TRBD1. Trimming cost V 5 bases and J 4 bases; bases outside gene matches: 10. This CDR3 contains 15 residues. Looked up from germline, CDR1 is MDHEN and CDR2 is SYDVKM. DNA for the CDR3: TGTGCCAGCAGTCGCGGCGACAGGGATAGCTATGGCTACACCTTC. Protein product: CASSRGDRDSYGYTF.

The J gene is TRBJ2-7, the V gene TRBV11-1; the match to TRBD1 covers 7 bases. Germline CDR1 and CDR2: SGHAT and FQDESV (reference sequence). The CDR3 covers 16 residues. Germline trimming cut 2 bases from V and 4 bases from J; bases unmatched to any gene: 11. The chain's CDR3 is CASSLRAGGDVYEQYF. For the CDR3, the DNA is TGTGCCAGCAGCTTAAGGGCAGGGGGTGACGTTTACGAGCAGTACTTC.

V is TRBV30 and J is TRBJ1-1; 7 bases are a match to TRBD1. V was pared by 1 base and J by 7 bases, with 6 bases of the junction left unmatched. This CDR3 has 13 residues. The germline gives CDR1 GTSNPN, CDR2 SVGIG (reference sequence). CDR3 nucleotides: TGTGCCTGGAGTGGGACAGGTAACGGTGAAGCTTTCTTT. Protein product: CAWSGTGNGEAFF.

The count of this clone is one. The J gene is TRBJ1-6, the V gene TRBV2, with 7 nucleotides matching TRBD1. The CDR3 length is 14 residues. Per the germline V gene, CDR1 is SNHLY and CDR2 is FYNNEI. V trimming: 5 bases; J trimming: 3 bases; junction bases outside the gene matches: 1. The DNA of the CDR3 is TGTGCCAGCAGTAGGGACAGCTATAATTCACCCCTCCACTTT. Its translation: CASSRDSYNSPLHF. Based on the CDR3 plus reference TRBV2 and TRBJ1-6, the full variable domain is EPEVTQTPSHQVTQMGQEVILRCVPISNHLYFYWYRQILGQKVEFLVSFYNNEISEKSEIFDDQFSVERPDGSNFTLKIRSTKLEDSAMYFCASSRDSYNSPLHFGNGTRLTVT.

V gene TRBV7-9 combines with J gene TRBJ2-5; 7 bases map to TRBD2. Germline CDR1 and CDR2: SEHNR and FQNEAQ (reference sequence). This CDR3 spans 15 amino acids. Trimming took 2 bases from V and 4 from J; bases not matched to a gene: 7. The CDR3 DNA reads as TGTGCCAGCAGCTTATATCCTAGCGGAGGAGAGACCCAGTACTTC. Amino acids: CASSLYPSGGETQYF.

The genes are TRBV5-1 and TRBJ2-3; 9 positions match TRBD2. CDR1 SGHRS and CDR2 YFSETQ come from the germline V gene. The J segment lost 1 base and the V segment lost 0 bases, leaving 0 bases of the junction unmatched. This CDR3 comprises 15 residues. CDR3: CASSLASGGTDTQYF. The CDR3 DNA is TGCGCCAGCAGCTTGGCTAGCGGGGGCACAGATACGCAGTATTTT.

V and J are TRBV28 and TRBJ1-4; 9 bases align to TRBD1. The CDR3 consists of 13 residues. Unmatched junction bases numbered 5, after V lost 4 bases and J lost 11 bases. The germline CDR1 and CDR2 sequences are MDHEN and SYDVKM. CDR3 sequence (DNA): TGTGCCAGCAGTTCCACCGGGACAGGGAAACTGTTTTTT. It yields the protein CASSSTGTGKLFF.

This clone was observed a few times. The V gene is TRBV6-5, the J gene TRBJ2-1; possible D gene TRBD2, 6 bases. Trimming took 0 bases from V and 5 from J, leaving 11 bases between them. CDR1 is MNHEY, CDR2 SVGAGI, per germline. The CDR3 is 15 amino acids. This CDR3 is CASSYSGGMNNEQFF. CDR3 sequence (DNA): TGTGCCAGCAGTTACTCCGGGGGTATGAACAATGAGCAGTTCTTC.

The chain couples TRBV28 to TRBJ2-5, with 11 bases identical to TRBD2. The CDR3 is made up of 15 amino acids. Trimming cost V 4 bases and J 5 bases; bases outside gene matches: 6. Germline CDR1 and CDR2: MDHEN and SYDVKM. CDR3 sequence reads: CASSSRLAGRETQYF. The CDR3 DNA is TGTGCCAGCAGTTCCCGACTAGCGGGGCGGGAGACCCAGTACTTC.

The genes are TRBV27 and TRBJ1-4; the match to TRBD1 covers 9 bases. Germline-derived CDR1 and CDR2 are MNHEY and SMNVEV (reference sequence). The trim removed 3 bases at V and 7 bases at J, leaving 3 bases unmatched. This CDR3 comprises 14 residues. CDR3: CASSLVQGAEKLFF. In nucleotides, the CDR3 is TGTGCCAGCAGTTTGGTACAGGGGGCTGAAAAACTGTTTTTT.

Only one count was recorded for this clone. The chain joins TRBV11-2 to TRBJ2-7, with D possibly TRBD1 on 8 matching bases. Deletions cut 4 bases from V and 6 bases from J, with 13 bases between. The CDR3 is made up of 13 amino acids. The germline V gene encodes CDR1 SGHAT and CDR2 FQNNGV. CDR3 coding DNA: TGTGCCAGCAGCTCCCACAGGGGGGGCGAGCAGTACTTC. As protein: CASSSHRGGEQYF.

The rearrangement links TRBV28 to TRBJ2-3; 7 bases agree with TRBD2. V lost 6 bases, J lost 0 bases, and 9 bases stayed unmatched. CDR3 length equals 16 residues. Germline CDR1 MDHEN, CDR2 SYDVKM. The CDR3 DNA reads TGTGCCAGCAGCCCCGATCCGGGACTAAGCACAGATACGCAGTATTTT. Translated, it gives CASSPDPGLSTDTQYF.

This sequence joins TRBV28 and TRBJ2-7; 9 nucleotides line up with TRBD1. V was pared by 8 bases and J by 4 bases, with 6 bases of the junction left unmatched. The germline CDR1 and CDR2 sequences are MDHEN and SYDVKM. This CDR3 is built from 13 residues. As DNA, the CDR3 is TGTGCCAGCCGGGACAGGGTAACATACGAGCAGTACTTC. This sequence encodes CASRDRVTYEQYF.

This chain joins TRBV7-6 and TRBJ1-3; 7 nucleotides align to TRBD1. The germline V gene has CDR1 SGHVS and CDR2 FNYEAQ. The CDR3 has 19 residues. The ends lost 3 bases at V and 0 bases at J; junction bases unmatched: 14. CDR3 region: CASSFFEGARDSSGNTIYF. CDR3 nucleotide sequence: TGTGCCAGCAGCTTCTTCGAGGGGGCGCGGGATTCCTCTGGAAACACCATATATTTT.

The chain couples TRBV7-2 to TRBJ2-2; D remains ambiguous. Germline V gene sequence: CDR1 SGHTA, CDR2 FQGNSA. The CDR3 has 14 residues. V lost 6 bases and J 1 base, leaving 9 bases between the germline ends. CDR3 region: CASRRERNTGELFF. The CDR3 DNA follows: TGTGCCAGCAGACGCGAACGGAACACCGGGGAGCTGTTTTTT.

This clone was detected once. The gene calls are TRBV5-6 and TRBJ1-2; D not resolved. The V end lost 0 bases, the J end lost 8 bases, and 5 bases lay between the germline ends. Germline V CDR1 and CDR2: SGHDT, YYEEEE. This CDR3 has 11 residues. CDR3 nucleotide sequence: TGTGCCAGCAGCTTGGACTCGGGCTACACCTTC. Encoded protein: CASSLDSGYTF.

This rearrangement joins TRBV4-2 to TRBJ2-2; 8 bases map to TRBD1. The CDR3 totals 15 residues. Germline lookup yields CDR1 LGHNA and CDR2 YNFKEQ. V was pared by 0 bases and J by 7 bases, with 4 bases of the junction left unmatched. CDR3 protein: CASSQDRGLDGELFF. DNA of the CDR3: TGTGCCAGCAGCCAAGACAGGGGGCTCGACGGGGAGCTGTTTTTT.

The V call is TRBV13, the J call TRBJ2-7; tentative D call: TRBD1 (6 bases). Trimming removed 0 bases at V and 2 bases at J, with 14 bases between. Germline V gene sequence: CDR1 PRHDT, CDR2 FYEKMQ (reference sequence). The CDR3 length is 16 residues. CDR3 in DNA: TGTGCCAGCAGCTTAGGCTCACGACAGGTACCCTACGAGCAGTACTTC. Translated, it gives CASSLGSRQVPYEQYF.

The CDR3 spells CASGDRGGLETQYF. Written as DNA, the CDR3 is TGTGCCAGCGGGGACAGGGGAGGTTTAGAGACCCAGTACTTC. J is TRBJ2-5 and V is TRBV25-1; 10 bases match TRBD1. The germline CDR1 and CDR2 sequences are MGHDK and SYGVNS. The V and J ends lost 8 bases and 4 bases, in that order; junction bases with no gene match: 7. The CDR3 spans 14 residues.

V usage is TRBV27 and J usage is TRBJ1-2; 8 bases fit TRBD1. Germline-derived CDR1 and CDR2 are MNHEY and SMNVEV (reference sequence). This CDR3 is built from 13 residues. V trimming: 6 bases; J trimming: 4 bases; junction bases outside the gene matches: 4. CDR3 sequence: CASRGTGSYGYTF. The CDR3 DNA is TGTGCCAGCAGGGGGACAGGATCCTATGGCTACACCTTC.

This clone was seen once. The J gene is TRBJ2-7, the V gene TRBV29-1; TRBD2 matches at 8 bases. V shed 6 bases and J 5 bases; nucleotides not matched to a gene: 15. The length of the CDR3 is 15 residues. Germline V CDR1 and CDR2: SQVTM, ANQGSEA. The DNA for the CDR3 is TGCAGCGTGGGCGAGTTGCGGGGGGAGCATAACGAGCAGTACTTC. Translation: CSVGELRGEHNEQYF.

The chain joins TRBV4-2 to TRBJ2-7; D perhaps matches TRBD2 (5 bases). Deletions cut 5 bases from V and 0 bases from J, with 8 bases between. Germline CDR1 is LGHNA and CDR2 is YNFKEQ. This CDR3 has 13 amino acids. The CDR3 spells CASSVGVSYEQYF. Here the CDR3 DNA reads TGTGCCAGCAGCGTCGGGGTCTCCTACGAGCAGTACTTC.